These 10 T cell receptor beta chains share one sample of origin, sequenced in a study of CD8 T cells in Susac syndrome (dated by TCRdb to about 2019). Library preparation used the immunoSEQ multiplex PCR assay. RNA was extracted with the RNeasy kit and 0.5 to 1 ug was reverse transcribed using random hexamers. TCRdb cleaned the public reads at Q25 with fastp, built clones with MiXCR and kept in-frame beta chains. Here each entry gathers all rows of one CDR3 protein and keeps the most common genes and DNA. This sample gives 120,000 or so distinct CDR3 sequences in total; approximately 96% of them show up just once. The top ten clones comprise less than 0.15% of the sample. The sequenced material came from CD4+ T cells from PBMCs. The origin of the receptors is a human donor with Susac syndrome.

The genes are TRBV28 and TRBJ1-2, with TRBD1 matching over 9 bases. The CDR3 runs to 16 residues. Germline V gives CDR1 MDHEN, CDR2 SYDVKM. Trimming took 5 bases from V and 4 from J; bases not matched to a gene: 11. The CDR3 reads CASSGAGTGTLYGYTF. CDR3 nucleotide sequence: TGTGCCAGCAGTGGAGCCGGGACAGGGACTCTCTATGGCTACACCTTC.

V gene TRBV20-1 combines with J gene TRBJ2-2; D is undetermined. The V gene's germline CDR1 is DFQATT and CDR2 SNEGSKA (reference sequence). The CDR3 loop spans 13 amino acids. Trimming took off 6 bases at V and 3 bases at J, with 11 bases between the two ends. In DNA, the CDR3 is TGCAGTGCGTCCAGGACCGACACCGGGGAGCTGTTTTTT. Its protein product is CSASRTDTGELFF.

The chain recombines TRBV29-1 with TRBJ1-5; D perhaps matches TRBD1 (6 bases). CDR1 is SQVTM, CDR2 ANQGSEA, per germline. This CDR3 is 13 amino acids long. Trimming left V 4 bases short and J 3 bases short, with 10 bases between. CDR3 sequence (DNA): TGCAGCGTTGTCACAGGGTACAATCAGCCCCAGCATTTT. It codes for CSVVTGYNQPQHF. Variable domain in full (rest from reference TRBV29-1 and TRBJ1-5): SAVISQKPSRDICQRGTSLTIQCQVDSQVTMMFWYRQQPGQSLTLIATANQGSEATYESGFVIDKFPISRPNLTFSTLTVSNMSPEDSSIYLCSVVTGYNQPQHFGDGTRLSIL.

The chain is built from TRBV5-4 and TRBJ2-7; 9 nucleotides align to TRBD2. This CDR3 is 15 amino acids long. CDR1 and CDR2 from the germline V gene are SGHNT and YYREEE (reference sequence). V lost 0 bases to trimming and J lost 4 bases; unmatched junction nucleotides: 5. The CDR3 DNA is TGTGCCAGCAGCTTGGGGGCGGGAGGGGAATACGAGCAGTACTTC. Protein: CASSLGAGGEYEQYF.

This clonotype was recorded only once. The J gene is TRBJ2-5, the V gene TRBV2; tentative D call: TRBD1 (6 bases). The CDR3 has 12 amino acids. V was clipped by 6 bases and J by 2 bases, with 7 bases between them. Germline CDR1 is SNHLY and CDR2 is FYNNEI. The CDR3, as DNA: TGTGCCAGCAGGGGGGCACAAGAGACCCAGTACTTC. Translation gives CASRGAQETQYF. The entire variable domain, with the rest obtained from reference TRBV2 and TRBJ2-5, is as follows: EPEVTQTPSHQVTQMGQEVILRCVPISNHLYFYWYRQILGQKVEFLVSFYNNEISEKSEIFDDQFSVERPDGSNFTLKIRSTKLEDSAMYFCASRGAQETQYFGPGTRLLVL.

This clonotype was seen more than once but under ten times. The gene calls are TRBV15 and TRBJ2-7; D is perhaps TRBD1 (5 bases). The germline V and J ends were trimmed by 1 base and 1 base, with 11 bases remaining between them. The germline CDR1 and CDR2 sequences are LNHNV and YYDKDF (reference sequence). The CDR3 runs to 15 residues. The CDR3 spells CATSRGGQGSYEQYF. In nucleotides, the CDR3 is TGTGCCACCAGCAGAGGTGGGCAGGGATCCTACGAGCAGTACTTC. The whole variable domain, filled in from reference TRBV15 and TRBJ2-7, reads DAMVIQNPRYQVTQFGKPVTLSCSQTLNHNVMYWYQQKSSQAPKLLFHYYDKDFNNEADTPDNFQSRRPNTSFCFLDIRSPGLGDTAMYLCATSRGGQGSYEQYFGPGTRLTVT.

The chain links TRBV30 to TRBJ2-7; TRBD2 matches 8 bases. V was clipped by 1 base and J by 1 base; unmatched bases: 9. The CDR3 is 16 amino acids. Germline V CDR1 and CDR2: GTSNPN, SVGIG (reference sequence). The CDR3 nucleotides are TGTGCCTGGAGTGCAAGACTAGCGACTTTATCCTACGAGCAGTACTTC. Residues: CAWSARLATLSYEQYF.

The V gene is TRBV30, the J gene TRBJ1-1, with D possibly being TRBD1 (5 bases). The germline V gene has CDR1 GTSNPN and CDR2 SVGIG (reference sequence). The CDR3 consists of 13 residues. V lost 2 bases, J lost 0 bases, and 7 bases lay in between. The chain's CDR3 is CAWSRQLNTEAFF. The CDR3 nucleotides are TGTGCCTGGAGTCGACAGTTGAACACTGAAGCTTTCTTT.

For the CDR3, the DNA is TGTGCCATCAGTGAGGCTGCAGGTTCGGGCACTGAAGCTTTCTTT. This codes for CAISEAAGSGTEAFF. This chain links TRBV10-3 with TRBJ1-1; D not certain. This CDR3 has 15 residues. The ends were cut back, 2 bases at V and 4 bases at J, with 14 bases in the middle. Germline loops: CDR1 ENHRY, CDR2 SYGVKD.

The V and J genes are TRBV27 and TRBJ2-4, with D unresolved. Per germline, CDR1 MNHEY and CDR2 SMNVEV (reference sequence). Trimming removed 4 bases from V and 7 bases from J, with 8 bases in between. The length of the CDR3 is 12 residues. The CDR3 loop reads CASSSQTNIQYF. The CDR3 nucleotides read TGTGCCAGCAGTTCGCAGACGAACATTCAGTACTTC.